Each of the 2 T cell receptor beta chains below was sequenced from the same sample in a study of PD-1 blockade in mismatch repair-deficient tumors. Clones were read by immunoSEQ multiplex PCR, and TCRdb kept only the in-frame ones, dropping some. The top ten clones hold 4% to 6% of a sample with more than 90,000 clones, about 83% of them seen once. The material sequenced was peripheral blood, taken 60 to 65 weeks after starting pembrolizumab. These TCRs come from an adult with mismatch repair-deficient cancer.

This clone was observed a handful of times. The chain employs TRBV6-5 and TRBJ1-5; no reliable D call. Trimming took 5 bases from V and 7 from J, leaving 12 bases between them. The CDR3 has 13 residues. From germline, CDR1 is MNHEY and CDR2 SVGAGI. The CDR3 region is CASSRSQEQPQHF. CDR3 sequence (DNA): TGTGCCAGCAGTCGCTCGCAGGAGCAGCCCCAGCATTTT.

The rearrangement uses TRBV2 and TRBJ2-7, with D unresolved. Germline V gene lookup returns CDR1 SNHLY and CDR2 FYNNEI. V lost 5 bases to trimming and J lost 3 bases, with 5 bases between them. There are 11 residues in the CDR3. DNA for the CDR3: TGTGCCAGCAGTCCCATCTACGAGCAGTACTTC. This translates into CASSPIYEQYF.